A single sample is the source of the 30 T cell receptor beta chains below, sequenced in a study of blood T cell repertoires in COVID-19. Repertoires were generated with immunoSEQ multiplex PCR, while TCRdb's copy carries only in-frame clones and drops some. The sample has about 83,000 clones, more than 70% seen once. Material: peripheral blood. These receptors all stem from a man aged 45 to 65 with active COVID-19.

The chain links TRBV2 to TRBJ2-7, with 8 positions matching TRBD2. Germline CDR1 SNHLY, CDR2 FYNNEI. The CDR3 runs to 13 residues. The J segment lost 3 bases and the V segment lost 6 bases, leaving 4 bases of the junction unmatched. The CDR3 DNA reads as TGTGCCAGCAGCGTAGCGGGGCGCTACGAGCAGTACTTC. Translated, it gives CASSVAGRYEQYF.

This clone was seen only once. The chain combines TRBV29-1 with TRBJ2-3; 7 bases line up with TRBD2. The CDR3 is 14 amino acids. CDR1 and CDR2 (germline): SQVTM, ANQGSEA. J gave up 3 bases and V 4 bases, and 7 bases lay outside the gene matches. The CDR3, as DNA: TGCAGCGTTGTTAGGGGAGCGGGGACAGATACGCAGTATTTT. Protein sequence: CSVVRGAGTDTQYF.

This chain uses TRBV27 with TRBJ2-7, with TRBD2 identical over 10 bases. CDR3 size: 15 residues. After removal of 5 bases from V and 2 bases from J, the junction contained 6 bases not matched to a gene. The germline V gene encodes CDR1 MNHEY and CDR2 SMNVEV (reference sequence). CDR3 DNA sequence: TGTGCCAGCAGTCACGGACTAGCGGCCCCCTACGAGCAGTACTTC. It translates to CASSHGLAAPYEQYF.

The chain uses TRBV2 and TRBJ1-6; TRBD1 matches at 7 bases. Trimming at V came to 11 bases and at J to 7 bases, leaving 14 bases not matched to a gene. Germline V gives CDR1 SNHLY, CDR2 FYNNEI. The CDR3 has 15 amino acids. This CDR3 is CAGLVPGQRNSPLHF. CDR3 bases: TGTGCCGGGCTGGTACCGGGACAGAGAAATTCACCCCTCCACTTT.

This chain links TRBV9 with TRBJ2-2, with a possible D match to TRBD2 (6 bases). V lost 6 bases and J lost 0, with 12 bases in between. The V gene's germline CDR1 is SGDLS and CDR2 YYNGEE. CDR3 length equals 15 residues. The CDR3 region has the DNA TGTGCCAGCAAGCGGGCAGCTACGAACACCGGGGAGCTGTTTTTT. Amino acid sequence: CASKRAATNTGELFF.

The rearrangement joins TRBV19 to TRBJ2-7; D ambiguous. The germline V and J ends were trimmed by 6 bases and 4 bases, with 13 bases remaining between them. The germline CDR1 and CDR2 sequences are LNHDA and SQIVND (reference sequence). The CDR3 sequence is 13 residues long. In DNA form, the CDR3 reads TGTGCCAGTAGCCTTAATGGCCGATACGAGCAGTACTTC. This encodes CASSLNGRYEQYF.

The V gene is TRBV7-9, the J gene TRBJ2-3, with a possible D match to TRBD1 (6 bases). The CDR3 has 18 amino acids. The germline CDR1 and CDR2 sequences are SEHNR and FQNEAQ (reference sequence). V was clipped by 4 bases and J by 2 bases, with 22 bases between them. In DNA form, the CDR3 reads TGTGCCAGCAGCTCCCCCACCCGGCCCAAGGGGGACACAGATACGCAGTATTTT. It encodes CASSSPTRPKGDTDTQYF.

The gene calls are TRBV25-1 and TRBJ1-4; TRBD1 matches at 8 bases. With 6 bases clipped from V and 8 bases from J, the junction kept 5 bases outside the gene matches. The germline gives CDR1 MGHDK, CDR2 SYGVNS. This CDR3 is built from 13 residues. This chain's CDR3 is CASSRGLAEKLFF. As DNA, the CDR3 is TGTGCCAGCAGCAGGGGGCTGGCGGAAAAACTGTTTTTT.

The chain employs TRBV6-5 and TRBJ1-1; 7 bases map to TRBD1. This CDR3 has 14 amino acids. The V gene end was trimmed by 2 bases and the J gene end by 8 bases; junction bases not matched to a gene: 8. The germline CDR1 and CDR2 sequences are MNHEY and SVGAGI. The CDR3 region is CASSYRRQGGEAFF. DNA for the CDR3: TGTGCCAGCAGTTACCGGCGACAGGGAGGAGAAGCTTTCTTT.

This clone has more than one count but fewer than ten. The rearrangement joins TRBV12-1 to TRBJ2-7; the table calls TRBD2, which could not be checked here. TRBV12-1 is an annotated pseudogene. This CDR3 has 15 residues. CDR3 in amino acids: CASSFGLAGYYEQYF. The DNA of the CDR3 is TGTGCCAGCAGCTTTGGTCTAGCGGGGTACTACGAGCAGTACTTC.

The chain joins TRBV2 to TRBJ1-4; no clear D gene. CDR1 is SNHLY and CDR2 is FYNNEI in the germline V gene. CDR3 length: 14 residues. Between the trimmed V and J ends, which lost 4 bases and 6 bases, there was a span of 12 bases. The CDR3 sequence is CASSVGTRHEKLFF. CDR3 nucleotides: TGTGCCAGCAGTGTAGGCACCAGGCATGAAAAACTGTTTTTT.

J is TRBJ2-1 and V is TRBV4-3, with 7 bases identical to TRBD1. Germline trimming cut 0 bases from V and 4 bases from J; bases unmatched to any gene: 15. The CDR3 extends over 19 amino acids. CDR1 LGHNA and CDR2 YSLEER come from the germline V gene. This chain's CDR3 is CASSQDRTGSGLTYNEQFF. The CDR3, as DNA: TGCGCCAGCAGCCAAGACCGGACAGGTTCGGGGTTGACGTACAATGAGCAGTTCTTC.

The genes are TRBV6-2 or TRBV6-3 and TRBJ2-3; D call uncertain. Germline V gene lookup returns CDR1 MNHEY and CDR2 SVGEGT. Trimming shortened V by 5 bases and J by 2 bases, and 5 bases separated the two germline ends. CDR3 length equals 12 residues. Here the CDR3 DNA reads TGTGCCAGCAGTCTCTCCACAGATACGCAGTATTTT. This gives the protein CASSLSTDTQYF.

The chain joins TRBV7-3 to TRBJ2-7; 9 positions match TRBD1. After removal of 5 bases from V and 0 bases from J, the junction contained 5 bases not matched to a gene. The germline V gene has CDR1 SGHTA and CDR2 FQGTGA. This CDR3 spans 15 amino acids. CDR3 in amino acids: CASSLGQGISYEQYF. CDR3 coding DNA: TGTGCCAGCAGCCTGGGACAGGGTATCTCCTACGAGCAGTACTTC. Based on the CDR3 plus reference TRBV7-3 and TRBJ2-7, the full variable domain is GAGVSQTPSNKVTEKGKYVELRCDPISGHTALYWYRQSLGQGPEFLIYFQGTGAADDSGLPNDRFFAVRPEGSVSTLKIQRTERGDSAVYLCASSLGQGISYEQYFGPGTRLTVT.

CDR3 loop: CASSLELGGGPEAFF. CDR3 bases: TGTGCCAGCAGCTTAGAATTAGGGGGGGGACCTGAAGCTTTCTTT. The chain uses TRBV7-2 and TRBJ1-1, with a weak D call TRBD1 (6 bases). With 1 base removed from V and 6 bases from J, the gap between germline ends came to 15 bases. The germline V gene encodes CDR1 SGHTA and CDR2 FQGNSA. This CDR3 is built from 15 residues.

In DNA form, the CDR3 reads TGCGCCAGCAGCCAAGATTGGAGCAGGGTAGCTTTCTTT. The encoded protein is CASSQDWSRVAFF. J is TRBJ1-1 and V is TRBV4-1; TRBD1 might be the D (5 bases). Trimming stripped 0 bases from V and 10 bases from J, with 12 bases between. This CDR3 is 13 amino acids long. Germline CDR1 reads MGHRA; CDR2 reads YSYEKL.

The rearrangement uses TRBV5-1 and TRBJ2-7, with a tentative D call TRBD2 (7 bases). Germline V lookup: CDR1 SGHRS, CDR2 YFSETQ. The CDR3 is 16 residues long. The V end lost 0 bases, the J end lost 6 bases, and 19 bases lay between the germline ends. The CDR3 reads CASSLVGGHSVSEQYF. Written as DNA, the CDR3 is TGCGCCAGCAGCTTGGTGGGGGGGCACTCGGTATCCGAGCAGTACTTC.

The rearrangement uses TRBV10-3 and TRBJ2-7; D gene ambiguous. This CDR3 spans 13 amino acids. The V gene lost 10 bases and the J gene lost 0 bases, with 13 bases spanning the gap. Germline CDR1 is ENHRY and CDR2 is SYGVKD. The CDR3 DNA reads TGTGCCAGCAATTCCCCGAGCTCCTACGAGCAGTACTTC. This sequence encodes CASNSPSSYEQYF.

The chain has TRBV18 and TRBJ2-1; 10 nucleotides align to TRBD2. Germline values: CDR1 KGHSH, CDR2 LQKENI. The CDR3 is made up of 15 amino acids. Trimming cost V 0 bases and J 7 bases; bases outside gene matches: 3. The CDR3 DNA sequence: TGTGCCAGCTCACCACCGGGACTAGCGTTGAATGAGCAGTTCTTC. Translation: CASSPPGLALNEQFF.

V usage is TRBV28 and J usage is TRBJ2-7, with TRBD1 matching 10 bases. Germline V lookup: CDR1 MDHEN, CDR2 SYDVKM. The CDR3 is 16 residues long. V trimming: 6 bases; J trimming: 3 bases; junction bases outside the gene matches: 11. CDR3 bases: TGTGCCAGCAGCCGATCGGCGGGACAGGGGAGCTACGAGCAGTACTTC. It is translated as CASSRSAGQGSYEQYF.

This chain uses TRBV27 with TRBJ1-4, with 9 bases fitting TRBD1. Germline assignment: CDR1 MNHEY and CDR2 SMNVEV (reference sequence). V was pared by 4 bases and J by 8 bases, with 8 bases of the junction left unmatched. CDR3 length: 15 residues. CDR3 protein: CASSSRGQGPEKLFF. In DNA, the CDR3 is TGTGCCAGCAGTTCGAGGGGACAGGGACCCGAAAAACTGTTTTTT. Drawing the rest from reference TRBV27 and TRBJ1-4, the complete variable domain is EAQVTQNPRYLITVTGKKLTVTCSQNMNHEYMSWYRQDPGLGLRQIYYSMNVEVTDKGDVPEGYKVSRKEKRNFPLILESPSPNQTSLYFCASSSRGQGPEKLFFGSGTQLSVL.

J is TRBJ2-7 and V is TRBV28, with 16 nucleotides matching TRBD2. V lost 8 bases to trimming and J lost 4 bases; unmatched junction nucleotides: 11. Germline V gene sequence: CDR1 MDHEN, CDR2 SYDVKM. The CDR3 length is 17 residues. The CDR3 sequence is CASGSGTSGRAGYEQYF. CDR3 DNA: TGTGCCAGCGGATCCGGGACTAGCGGGAGGGCCGGATACGAGCAGTACTTC.

CDR3 amino acids: CASSRGMSVGYEQYF. CDR3 nucleotides: TGTGCCAGCAGCCGAGGAATGAGCGTCGGCTACGAGCAGTACTTC. J is TRBJ2-7 and V is TRBV28; D gene uncertain. Trimming pared 6 bases from V and 3 bases from J, leaving 18 bases between. Looked up from germline, CDR1 is MDHEN and CDR2 is SYDVKM. This CDR3 has 15 residues.

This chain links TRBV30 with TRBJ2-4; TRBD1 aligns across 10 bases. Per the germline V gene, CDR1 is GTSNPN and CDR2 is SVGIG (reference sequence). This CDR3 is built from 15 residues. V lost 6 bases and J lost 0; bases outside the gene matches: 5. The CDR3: CACCGTGEAKNIQYF. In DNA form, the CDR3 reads TGTGCCTGTTGTGGGACAGGGGAAGCCAAAAACATTCAGTACTTC.

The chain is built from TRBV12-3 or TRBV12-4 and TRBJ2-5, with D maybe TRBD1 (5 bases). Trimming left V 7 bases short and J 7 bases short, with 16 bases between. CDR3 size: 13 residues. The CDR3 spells CASTSRGGVTQYF. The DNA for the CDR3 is TGTGCCAGCACTTCAAGGGGTGGGGTGACCCAGTACTTC.

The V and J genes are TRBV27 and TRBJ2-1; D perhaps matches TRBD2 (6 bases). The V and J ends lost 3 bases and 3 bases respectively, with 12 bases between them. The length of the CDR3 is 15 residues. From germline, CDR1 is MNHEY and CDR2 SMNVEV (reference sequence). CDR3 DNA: TGTGCCAGCAGTTTCTTTCTAGCGAACTACAATGAGCAGTTCTTC. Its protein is CASSFFLANYNEQFF.

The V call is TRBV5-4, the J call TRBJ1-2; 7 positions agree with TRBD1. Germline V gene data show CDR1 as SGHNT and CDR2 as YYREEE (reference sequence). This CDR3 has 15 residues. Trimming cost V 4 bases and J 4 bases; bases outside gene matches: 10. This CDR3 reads CASSPSGDSGYGYTF. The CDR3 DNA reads TGTGCCAGCAGCCCTTCCGGGGACAGCGGCTATGGCTACACCTTC.

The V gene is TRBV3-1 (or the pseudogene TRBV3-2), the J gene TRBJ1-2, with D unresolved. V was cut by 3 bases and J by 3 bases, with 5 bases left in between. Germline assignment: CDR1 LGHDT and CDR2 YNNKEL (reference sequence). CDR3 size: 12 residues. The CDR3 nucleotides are TGTGCCAGCAGCCACCGGGACTATGGCTACACCTTC. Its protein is CASSHRDYGYTF.

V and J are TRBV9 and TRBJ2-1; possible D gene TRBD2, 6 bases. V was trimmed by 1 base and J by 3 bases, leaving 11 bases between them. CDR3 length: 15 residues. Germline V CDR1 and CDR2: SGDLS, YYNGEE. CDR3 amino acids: CASSVTAGNYNEQFF. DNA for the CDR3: TGTGCCAGCAGCGTAACGGCGGGGAACTACAATGAGCAGTTCTTC.

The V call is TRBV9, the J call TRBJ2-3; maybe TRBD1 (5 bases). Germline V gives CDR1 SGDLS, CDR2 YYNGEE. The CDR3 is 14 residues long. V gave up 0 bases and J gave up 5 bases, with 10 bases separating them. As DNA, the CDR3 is TGTGCCAGCAGCGTAGACCTAGGGGAAGATACGCAGTATTTT. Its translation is CASSVDLGEDTQYF.